These T cell receptor beta chains were read from a single sample in a study of T cells in Graves' hyperthyroidism and ophthalmopathy. One entry per CDR3 protein, called by TCRdb with MiXCR from the multiplex PCR reads. The table records about 320,000 distinct CDR3 sequences, 16% of them present only once. The sequenced sample consisted of blood. Receptor source: a man younger than 45 with Graves' hyperthyroidism. Both conserved end residues are part of each CDR3.

TRBV2 | CASSEADWSSATYEQYF
TRBV20-1 | CSATNSGDSYEQYF
TRBV3-1 | CASSQDGQGSGNTIYF
TRBV20-1 | CSASVTSGSIYEQFF
TRBV20-1 | CSASSGRGRLDNEQFF
TRBV5-1 | CASSFYGHMNTEAFF
TRBV13 | CASSSRGLAAYEQYF
TRBV28 | CASSPLGGRAEAFF
TRBV7-3 | CASSSPSGEQFF
TRBV6-1 | CASSLKDSPLHF
TRBV11-3 | CASSDTPHPRRGVTEAFF
TRBV27 | CASSEGTGGGYEQYF
TRBV24-1 | CATSDLWGYEQYF
TRBV10-3 | CAISETDLGLRSYEQYF
TRBV6-1 | CASRERREGSHEQYF
TRBV2 | CASSPTFRNYGYTF
TRBV7-2 | CASSRAGALLTNYGYTF
TRBV10-3 | CAIGGQGAWAFF
TRBV7-8 | CASSLVLGTEAFF
TRBV24-1 | CATSQGPKETQYF
TRBV11-3 | CASSSQGLAYNEQFF
TRBV29-1 | CSVARTGSGNEQFF
TRBV12-3/TRBV12-4 | CASSQALVAGYEQYF
TRBV24-1 | CATGTGTEAFF